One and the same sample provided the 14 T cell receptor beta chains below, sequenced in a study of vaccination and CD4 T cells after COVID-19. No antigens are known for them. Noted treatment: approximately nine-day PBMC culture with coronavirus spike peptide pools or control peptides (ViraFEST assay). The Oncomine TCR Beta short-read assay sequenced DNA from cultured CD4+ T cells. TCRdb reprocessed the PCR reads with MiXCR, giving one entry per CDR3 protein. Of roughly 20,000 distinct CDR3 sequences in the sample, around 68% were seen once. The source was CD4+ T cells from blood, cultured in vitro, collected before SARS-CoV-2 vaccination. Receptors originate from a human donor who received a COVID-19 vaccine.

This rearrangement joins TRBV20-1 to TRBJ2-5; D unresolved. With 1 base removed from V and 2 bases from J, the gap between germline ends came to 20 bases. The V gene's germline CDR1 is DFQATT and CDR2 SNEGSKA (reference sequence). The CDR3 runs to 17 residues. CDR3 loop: CSARALTPGSPQETQYF. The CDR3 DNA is TGCAGTGCTAGAGCCTTAACCCCCGGGTCCCCTCAAGAGACCCAGTACTTC.

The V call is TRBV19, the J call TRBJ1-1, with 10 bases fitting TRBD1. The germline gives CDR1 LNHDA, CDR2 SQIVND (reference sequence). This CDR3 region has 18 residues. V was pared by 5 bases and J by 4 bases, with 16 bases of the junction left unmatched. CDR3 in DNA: TGTGCCAGTAGTGCCCTTCTGGACAGGGGGGATCTTAGCACTGAAGCTTTCTTT. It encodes CASSALLDRGDLSTEAFF.

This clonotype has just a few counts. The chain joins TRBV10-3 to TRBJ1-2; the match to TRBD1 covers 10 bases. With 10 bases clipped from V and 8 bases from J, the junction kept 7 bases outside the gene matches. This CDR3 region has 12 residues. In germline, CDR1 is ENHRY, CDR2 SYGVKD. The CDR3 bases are TGTGCCAGCAGGGACAGGGGTTCGGGCTACACCTTC. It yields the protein CASRDRGSGYTF.

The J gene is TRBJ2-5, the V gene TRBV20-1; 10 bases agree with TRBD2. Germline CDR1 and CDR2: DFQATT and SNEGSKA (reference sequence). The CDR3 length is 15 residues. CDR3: CSVRRIETSGETQYF. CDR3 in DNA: TGCAGCGTACGCCGTATTGAGACTAGCGGGGAGACCCAGTACTTC.

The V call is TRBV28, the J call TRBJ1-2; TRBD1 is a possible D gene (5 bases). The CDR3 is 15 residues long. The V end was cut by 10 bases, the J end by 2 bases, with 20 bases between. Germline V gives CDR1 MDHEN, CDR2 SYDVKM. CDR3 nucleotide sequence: TGTGCCACCAAACCGGCGGGCAGGGAGAACTATGGCTACACCTTC. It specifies CATKPAGRENYGYTF.

The CDR3 spells CASVKWGRTGVNQPQHF. In DNA, the CDR3 is TGTGCCAGCGTAAAGTGGGGAAGGACAGGGGTCAATCAGCCCCAGCATTTT. The chain combines TRBV6-1 with TRBJ1-5; 9 bases fit TRBD1. CDR1 MNHNS and CDR2 SASEGT come from the germline V gene. The J segment lost 3 bases and the V segment lost 8 bases, leaving 14 bases of the junction unmatched. This CDR3 is 17 amino acids long.

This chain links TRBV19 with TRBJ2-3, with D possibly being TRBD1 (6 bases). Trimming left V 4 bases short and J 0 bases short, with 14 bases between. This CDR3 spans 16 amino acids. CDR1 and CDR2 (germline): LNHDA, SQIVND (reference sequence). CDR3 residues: CASSSPGTRSTDTQYF. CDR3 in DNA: TGTGCCAGTAGTAGCCCTGGGACACGGAGCACAGATACGCAGTATTTT.

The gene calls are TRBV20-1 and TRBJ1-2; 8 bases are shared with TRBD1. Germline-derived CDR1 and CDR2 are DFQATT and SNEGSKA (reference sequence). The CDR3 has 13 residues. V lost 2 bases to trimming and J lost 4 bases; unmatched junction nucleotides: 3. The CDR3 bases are TGCAGTGCTAGACCGGGACAGGCCTATGGCTACACCTTC. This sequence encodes CSARPGQAYGYTF.

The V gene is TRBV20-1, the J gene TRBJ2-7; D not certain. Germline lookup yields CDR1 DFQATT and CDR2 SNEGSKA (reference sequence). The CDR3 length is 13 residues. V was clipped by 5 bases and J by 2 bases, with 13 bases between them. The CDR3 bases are TGCAGTGCTTCATCATATAAACCCTACGAGCAGTACTTC. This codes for CSASSYKPYEQYF.

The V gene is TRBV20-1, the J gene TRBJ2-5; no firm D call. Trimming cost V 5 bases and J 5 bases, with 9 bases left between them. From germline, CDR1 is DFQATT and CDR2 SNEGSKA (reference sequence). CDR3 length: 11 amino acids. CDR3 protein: CSAVRGETQYF. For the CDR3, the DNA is TGCAGTGCTGTGCGCGGCGAGACCCAGTACTTC.

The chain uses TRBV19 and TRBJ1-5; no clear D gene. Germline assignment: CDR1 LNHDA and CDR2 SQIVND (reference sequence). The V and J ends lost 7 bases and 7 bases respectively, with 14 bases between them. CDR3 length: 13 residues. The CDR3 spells CASNSGANQPQHF. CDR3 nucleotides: TGTGCCAGTAATTCGGGCGCGAACCAGCCCCAGCATTTT. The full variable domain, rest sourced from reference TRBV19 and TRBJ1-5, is DGGITQSPKYLFRKEGQNVTLSCEQNLNHDAMYWYRQDPGQGLRLIYYSQIVNDFQKGDIAEGYSVSREKKESFPLTVTSAQKNPTAFYLCASNSGANQPQHFGDGTRLSIL.

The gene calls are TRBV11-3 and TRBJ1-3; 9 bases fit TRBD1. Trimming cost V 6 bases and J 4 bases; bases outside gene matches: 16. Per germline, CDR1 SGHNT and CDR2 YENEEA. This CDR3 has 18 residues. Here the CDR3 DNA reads TGTGCCAGCAGATACGGGACAGGGCCTGTCGGGTCGGGAAACACCATATATTTT. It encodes CASRYGTGPVGSGNTIYF. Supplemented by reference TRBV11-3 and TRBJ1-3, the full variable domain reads EAGVVQSPRYKIIEKKQPVAFWCNPISGHNTLYWYLQNLGQGPELLIRYENEEAVDDSQLPKDRFSAERLKGVDSTLKIQPAELGDSAVYLCASRYGTGPVGSGNTIYFGEGSWLTVV.

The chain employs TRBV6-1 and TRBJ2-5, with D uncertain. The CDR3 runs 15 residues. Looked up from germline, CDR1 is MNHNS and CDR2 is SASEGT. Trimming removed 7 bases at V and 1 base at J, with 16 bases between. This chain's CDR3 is CASTPGTLGQETQYF. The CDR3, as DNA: TGTGCCAGCACCCCGGGTACATTGGGCCAAGAGACCCAGTACTTC.

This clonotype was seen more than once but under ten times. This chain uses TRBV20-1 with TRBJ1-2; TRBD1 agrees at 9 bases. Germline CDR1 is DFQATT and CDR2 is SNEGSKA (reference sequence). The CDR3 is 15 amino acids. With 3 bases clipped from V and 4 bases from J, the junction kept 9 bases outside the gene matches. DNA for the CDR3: TGCAGTGCTAGGGGACAGGGTGGGGGAGGCTATGGCTACACCTTC. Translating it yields CSARGQGGGGYGYTF.